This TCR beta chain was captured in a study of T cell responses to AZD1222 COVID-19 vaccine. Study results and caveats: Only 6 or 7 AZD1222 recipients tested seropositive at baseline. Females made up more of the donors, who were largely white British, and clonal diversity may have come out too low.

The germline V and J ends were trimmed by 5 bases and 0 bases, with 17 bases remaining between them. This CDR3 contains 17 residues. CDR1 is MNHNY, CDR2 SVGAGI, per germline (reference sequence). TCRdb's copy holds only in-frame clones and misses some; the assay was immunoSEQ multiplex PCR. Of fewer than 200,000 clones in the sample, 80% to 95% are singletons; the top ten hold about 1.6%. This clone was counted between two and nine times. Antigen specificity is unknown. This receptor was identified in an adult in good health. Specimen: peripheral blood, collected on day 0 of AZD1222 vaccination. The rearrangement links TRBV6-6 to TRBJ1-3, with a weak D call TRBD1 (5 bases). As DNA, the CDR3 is TGTGCCAGCAGTCCACTCCAAGGGGACGTCTCTGGAAACACCATATATTTT. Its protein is CASSPLQGDVSGNTIYF.